A single sample is the source of the 20 T cell receptor beta chains below, sequenced in a study of T cells in pancreatic ductal adenocarcinoma. The selected patients with pancreatic ductal adenocarcinoma had surgery but no neoadjuvant therapy. Only in-frame clones appear in the TCRdb table, and some are missing; sequencing was by immunoSEQ multiplex PCR. The sample has roughly 16,000 clones, under 95% seen once; the top ten hold approximately 17%. Source material: PBMCs. These receptors were collected from a human donor with pancreatic ductal adenocarcinoma.

The chain couples TRBV12-5 to TRBJ1-2; TRBD1 agrees at 8 bases. The germline V gene has CDR1 LGHNT and CDR2 FRNRAP. The CDR3 runs to 18 residues. V was clipped by 5 bases and J by 3 bases; unmatched bases: 17. CDR3 residues: CASGPLLLRDRSDYGYTF. The CDR3, as DNA: TGTGCTAGTGGTCCCTTACTCCTCCGGGACAGGTCGGACTATGGCTACACCTTC. Supplemented by reference TRBV12-5 and TRBJ1-2, the full variable domain reads DARVTQTPRHKVTEMGQEVTMRCQPILGHNTVFWYRQTMMQGLELLAYFRNRAPLDDSGMPKDRFSAEMPDATLATLKIQPSEPRDSAVYFCASGPLLLRDRSDYGYTFGSGTRLTVV.

The chain joins TRBV7-2 to TRBJ1-5; unclear D gene. CDR3 length: 13 amino acids. The V gene lost 5 bases and the J gene lost 2 bases, with 7 bases spanning the gap. Germline CDR1 is SGHTA and CDR2 is FQGNSA. The CDR3 sequence: CASSPSRNQPQHF. Written as DNA, the CDR3 is TGTGCCAGCAGCCCCTCTCGCAATCAGCCCCAGCATTTT.

The count of this clone is one. This chain uses TRBV27 with TRBJ1-5; a weak D match, TRBD1 (6 bases). Trimming left V 0 bases short and J 4 bases short, with 19 bases between. Germline V lookup: CDR1 MNHEY, CDR2 SMNVEV (reference sequence). This CDR3 is 18 amino acids long. The CDR3 protein is CASSLSWGAGERNQPQHF. The CDR3 DNA is TGTGCCAGCAGTTTATCGTGGGGGGCAGGGGAAAGAAATCAGCCCCAGCATTTT.

The V call is TRBV28, the J call TRBJ2-1; D is unclear. Trimming took off 3 bases at V and 3 bases at J, with 0 bases between the two ends. The germline V gene has CDR1 MDHEN and CDR2 SYDVKM. The CDR3 extends over 11 amino acids. CDR3 in DNA: TGTGCCAGCAGTTTCTACAATGAGCAGTTCTTC. Its protein is CASSFYNEQFF.

A few counts support this clone. The chain carries TRBV10-2 and TRBJ2-1; D may be TRBD2 (7 bases). V shed 6 bases and J shed 10 bases, with 25 bases lying between them. There are 16 residues in the CDR3. The germline CDR1 and CDR2 sequences are WSHSY and SAAADI. This CDR3 reads CASRMGIGGLTEEQFF. The DNA of the CDR3 is TGCGCCAGCAGGATGGGGATCGGGGGGCTCACTGAGGAGCAGTTCTTC.

V usage is TRBV6-1 and J usage is TRBJ1-5, with TRBD1 matching over 12 bases. Germline-derived CDR1 and CDR2 are MNHNS and SASEGT. V gave up 7 bases and J gave up 0 bases; unmatched junction bases: 1. The CDR3 has 15 residues. CDR3 sequence (DNA): TGTGCCAGCACGGGACAGGGGGCTAGCAATCAGCCCCAGCATTTT. Translating gives CASTGQGASNQPQHF.

This clone has only a few counts. The chain has TRBV7-6 and TRBJ2-7, with TRBD1 matching 9 bases. V was clipped by 5 bases and J by 4 bases; unmatched bases: 6. In germline, CDR1 is SGHVS, CDR2 FNYEAQ. This CDR3 contains 14 residues. CDR3 residues: CASSAGTGLYEQYF. The CDR3 nucleotides read TGTGCCAGCAGCGCGGGGACAGGGTTGTACGAGCAGTACTTC.

The V call is TRBV4-1, the J call TRBJ2-3, with 9 bases fitting TRBD2. J was trimmed by 1 base and V by 1 base; bases with no gene match: 6. CDR3 length: 17 residues. Germline V gives CDR1 MGHRA, CDR2 YSYEKL. CDR3 DNA: TGCGCCAGCAGCCAAGTCTCACTAGCGGGCGGCACAGATACGCAGTATTTT. It is translated as CASSQVSLAGGTDTQYF.

The chain couples TRBV4-3 to TRBJ1-2; D is undetermined. There are 14 residues in the CDR3. Germline values: CDR1 LGHNA, CDR2 YSLEER. Trimming stripped 0 bases from V and 1 base from J, with 6 bases between. CDR3 sequence: CASSQELGNYGYTF. The CDR3 DNA reads TGCGCCAGCAGCCAAGAACTGGGTAACTATGGCTACACCTTC.

The rearrangement joins TRBV28 to TRBJ1-1, with 9 bases fitting TRBD1. This CDR3 has 11 amino acids. J lost 11 bases, V lost 5 bases, and 3 bases had no gene match. CDR1 and CDR2 (germline): MDHEN, SYDVKM. CDR3 sequence (DNA): TGTGCCAGCAGTAGGACAGGGGAGGCTTTCTTT. It is translated as CASSRTGEAFF.

This clone was seen only a few times. V usage is TRBV4-1 and J usage is TRBJ1-2; D uncertain. Per germline, CDR1 MGHRA and CDR2 YSYEKL. The V gene lost 0 bases and the J gene lost 3 bases, with 11 bases spanning the gap. This CDR3 comprises 15 residues. The CDR3 protein is CASSQDGGVDYGYTF. In DNA, the CDR3 is TGCGCCAGCAGCCAAGACGGCGGGGTGGACTATGGCTACACCTTC.

The chain links TRBV2 to TRBJ1-5, with D hard to call. This CDR3 is built from 13 residues. Per germline, CDR1 SNHLY and CDR2 FYNNEI. V lost 6 bases and J 0 bases, leaving 6 bases between the germline ends. The CDR3 bases are TGTGCCAGCAGGCGCGATAGCAATCAGCCCCAGCATTTT. Its protein is CASRRDSNQPQHF.

The chain has TRBV6-1 and TRBJ1-3, with 9 bases that match TRBD1. This CDR3 is built from 16 residues. CDR1 and CDR2 (germline): MNHNS, SASEGT. The V gene end was trimmed by 2 bases and the J gene end by 2 bases; junction bases not matched to a gene: 4. The CDR3 coding sequence is TGTGCCAGCAGTGAACCCGGGACAGGGCCTGGAAACACCATATATTTT. This gives the protein CASSEPGTGPGNTIYF.

The genes are TRBV30 and TRBJ1-4; 9 nucleotides align to TRBD1. The germline V gene encodes CDR1 GTSNPN and CDR2 SVGIG (reference sequence). The trim removed 2 bases at V and 11 bases at J, leaving 3 bases unmatched. The CDR3 sequence is 12 residues long. The DNA of the CDR3 is TGTGCCTGGAGTAAGACAGGGGGGAAACTGTTTTTT. This sequence encodes CAWSKTGGKLFF.

The chain couples TRBV6-1 to TRBJ2-5; D may match TRBD1 or TRBD2 (5 bases each). The CDR3 runs to 14 residues. Trimming left V 6 bases short and J 5 bases short, with 16 bases between. The V gene's germline CDR1 is MNHNS and CDR2 SASEGT. The CDR3 loop reads CASSRDGLSETQYF. CDR3 sequence (DNA): TGTGCCAGCAGCAGGGACGGGTTGTCGGAGACCCAGTACTTC.

V gene TRBV4-3 combines with J gene TRBJ1-2, with D hard to call. Germline lookup yields CDR1 LGHNA and CDR2 YSLEER. This CDR3 region has 14 residues. V shed 0 bases and J shed 2 bases, with 7 bases lying between them. The CDR3 here is CASSQDLKNYGYTF. The CDR3 nucleotides are TGCGCCAGCAGCCAAGATCTGAAGAACTATGGCTACACCTTC.

This clone appeared a few times. V is TRBV7-3 and J is TRBJ2-1, with D unresolved. V was cut by 2 bases and J by 0 bases, with 2 bases left in between. The CDR3 sequence is 13 residues long. The germline V gene encodes CDR1 SGHTA and CDR2 FQGTGA. Here the CDR3 reads CASSLGSYNEQFF. Here the CDR3 DNA reads TGTGCCAGCAGCTTAGGCTCCTACAATGAGCAGTTCTTC.

The chain couples TRBV2 to TRBJ1-2; the D is unclear. The CDR3 sequence is 15 residues long. Germline CDR1 SNHLY, CDR2 FYNNEI. Trimming pared 2 bases from V and 2 bases from J, leaving 12 bases between. CDR3 protein: CASSEPGPTNYGYTF. The CDR3 region has the DNA TGTGCCAGCAGTGAACCGGGTCCCACAAACTATGGCTACACCTTC.

The rearrangement joins TRBV19 to TRBJ1-2; no definite D call. V gave up 3 bases and J gave up 4 bases, with 15 bases separating them. CDR3 length: 15 residues. In germline, CDR1 is LNHDA, CDR2 SQIVND (reference sequence). The CDR3 DNA follows: TGTGCCAGTAGTATCGGACGGAGGCAGGTCTATGGCTACACCTTC. Residues: CASSIGRRQVYGYTF.

This clone was seen a few times. This chain links TRBV18 with TRBJ1-5, with D perhaps TRBD1 (5 bases). This CDR3 is 15 amino acids long. Trimming left V 4 bases short and J 4 bases short, with 14 bases between. Germline V gene lookup returns CDR1 KGHSH and CDR2 LQKENI. CDR3 amino acids: CASSLIGDFNQPQHF. In DNA, the CDR3 is TGTGCCAGCTCACTAATAGGGGATTTTAATCAGCCCCAGCATTTT.